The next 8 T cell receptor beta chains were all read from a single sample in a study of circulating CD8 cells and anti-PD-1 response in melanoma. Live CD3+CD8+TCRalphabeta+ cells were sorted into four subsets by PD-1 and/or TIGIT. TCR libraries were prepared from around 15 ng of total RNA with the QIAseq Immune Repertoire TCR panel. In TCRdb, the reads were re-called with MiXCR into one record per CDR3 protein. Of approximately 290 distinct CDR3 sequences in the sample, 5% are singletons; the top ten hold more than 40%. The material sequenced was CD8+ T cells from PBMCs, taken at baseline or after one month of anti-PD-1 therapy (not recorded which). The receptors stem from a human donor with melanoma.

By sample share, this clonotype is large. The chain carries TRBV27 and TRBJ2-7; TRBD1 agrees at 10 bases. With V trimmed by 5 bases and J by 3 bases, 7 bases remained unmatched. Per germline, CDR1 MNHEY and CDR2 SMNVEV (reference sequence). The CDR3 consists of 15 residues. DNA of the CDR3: TGTGCCAGCAGTCCCCGGACAGGGGGGCTCTACGAGCAGTACTTC. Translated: CASSPRTGGLYEQYF.

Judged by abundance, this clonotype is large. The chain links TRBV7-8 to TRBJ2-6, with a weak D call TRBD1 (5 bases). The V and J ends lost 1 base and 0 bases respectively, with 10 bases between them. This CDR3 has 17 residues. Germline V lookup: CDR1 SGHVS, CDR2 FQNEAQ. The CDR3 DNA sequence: TGTGCCAGCAGCTTAGTATTAGGGGACTCTGGGGCCAACGTCCTGACTTTC. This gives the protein CASSLVLGDSGANVLTF. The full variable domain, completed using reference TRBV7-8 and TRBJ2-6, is GAGVSQSPRYKVAKRGQDVALRCDPISGHVSLFWYQQALGQGPEFLTYFQNEAQLDKSGLPSDRFFAERPEGSVSTLKIQRTQQEDSAVYLCASSLVLGDSGANVLTFGAGSRLTVL.

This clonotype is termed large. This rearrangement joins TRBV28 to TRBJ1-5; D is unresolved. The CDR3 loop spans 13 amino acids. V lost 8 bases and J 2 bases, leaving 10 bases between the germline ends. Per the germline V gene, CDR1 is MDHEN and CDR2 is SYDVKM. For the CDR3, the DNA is TGTGCCAGCCAACGCCGCGGCAATCAGCCCCAGCATTTT. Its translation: CASQRRGNQPQHF.

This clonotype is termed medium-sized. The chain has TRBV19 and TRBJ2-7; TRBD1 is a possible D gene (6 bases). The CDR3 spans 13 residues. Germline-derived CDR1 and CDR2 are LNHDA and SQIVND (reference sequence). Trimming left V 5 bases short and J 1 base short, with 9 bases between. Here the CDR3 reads CASSPTGSYEQYF. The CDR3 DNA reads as TGTGCCAGTAGTCCCACAGGGTCCTACGAGCAGTACTTC.

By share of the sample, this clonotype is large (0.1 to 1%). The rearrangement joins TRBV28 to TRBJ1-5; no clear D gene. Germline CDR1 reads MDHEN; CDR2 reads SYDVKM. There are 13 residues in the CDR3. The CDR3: CATQFRGNQPQHF. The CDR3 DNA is TGTGCGACTCAATTCCGGGGCAATCAGCCCCAGCATTTT.

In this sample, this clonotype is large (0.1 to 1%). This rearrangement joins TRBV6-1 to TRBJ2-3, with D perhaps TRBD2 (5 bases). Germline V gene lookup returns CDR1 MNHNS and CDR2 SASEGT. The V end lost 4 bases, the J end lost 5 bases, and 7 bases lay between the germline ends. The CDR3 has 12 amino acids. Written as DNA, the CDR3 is TGTGCCAGCAGTGGACTAAAAGATACGCAGTATTTT. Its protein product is CASSGLKDTQYF.

The CDR3 DNA sequence: TGTGCCAGCACGGTTGCGGGGGTCCGCAATGAGCAGTTCTTC. Amino acids: CASTVAGVRNEQFF. The chain has TRBV6-1 and TRBJ2-1; 7 bases fit TRBD2. Unmatched junction bases numbered 9, after V lost 7 bases and J lost 6 bases. This CDR3 has 14 amino acids. CDR1 MNHNS and CDR2 SASEGT come from the germline V gene.

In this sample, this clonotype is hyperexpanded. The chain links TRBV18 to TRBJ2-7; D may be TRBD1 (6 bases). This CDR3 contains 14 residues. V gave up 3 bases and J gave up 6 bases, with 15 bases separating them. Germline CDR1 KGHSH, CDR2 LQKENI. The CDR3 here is CASSPTGYFGEQYF. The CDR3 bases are TGTGCCAGCTCACCCACAGGGTACTTCGGCGAGCAGTACTTC.